This entry lists 12 T cell receptor beta chains sequenced from one sample in a study of blood T cells in healthy people across ages. With a J-beta primer mix and a sample-barcoded 5' primer, a second PCR ran 7 to 11 cycles. TCRdb passed the 5' RACE reads through MiXCR, listing each CDR3 protein once. Of under 1,100,000 distinct CDR3 sequences in the sample, less than 25% were seen once. The same sample was also studied in work on T cells of mothers and their children.

The sequenced sample was blood. The receptors here all came from a girl aged 2 to 9 in good health.

The chain combines TRBV6-5 with TRBJ1-2; D is possibly TRBD1 (5 bases). V was clipped by 2 bases and J by 6 bases, with 10 bases between them. This CDR3 region has 13 residues. CDR1 and CDR2 (germline): MNHEY, SVGAGI. CDR3 sequence reads: CASSYGVGHGYTF. Here the CDR3 DNA reads TGTGCCAGCAGTTACGGGGTGGGGCATGGCTACACCTTC.

At least ten counts were recorded for this clonotype. The rearrangement joins TRBV28 to TRBJ2-1, with D perhaps TRBD1 (5 bases). The CDR3 sequence is 15 residues long. CDR1 is MDHEN, CDR2 SYDVKM, per germline. The germline V and J ends were trimmed by 4 bases and 0 bases, with 10 bases remaining between them. The CDR3 sequence is CASSSPDSSYNEQFF. In DNA form, the CDR3 reads TGTGCCAGCAGTTCACCCGACAGCTCCTACAATGAGCAGTTCTTC. Filled out from reference TRBV28 and TRBJ2-1, the complete variable domain reads DVKVTQSSRYLVKRTGEKVFLECVQDMDHENMFWYRQDPGLGLRLIYFSYDVKMKEKGDIPEGYSVSREKKERFSLILESASTNQTSMYLCASSSPDSSYNEQFFGPGTRLTVL.

This clonotype has only a few counts. J is TRBJ2-3 and V is TRBV20-1; the match to TRBD2 covers 9 bases. The V segment lost 1 base and the J segment 4 bases; nucleotides outside the gene matches: 3. Germline values: CDR1 DFQATT, CDR2 SNEGSKA (reference sequence). The CDR3 runs 14 residues. The CDR3 DNA sequence: TGCAGTGCTAGAGCGGGACTAGCAGCAGATACGCAGTATTTT. Protein product: CSARAGLAADTQYF.

This clonotype was observed a few times. The chain is built from TRBV5-1 and TRBJ2-7; D is undetermined. Looked up from germline, CDR1 is SGHRS and CDR2 is YFSETQ. Trimming took 5 bases from V and 3 from J, leaving 15 bases between them. The CDR3 is made up of 14 amino acids. Here the CDR3 DNA reads TGCGCCAGCAGGGTGGGCAGTAATATCTACGAGCAGTACTTC. Amino acids: CASRVGSNIYEQYF.

This chain joins TRBV20-1 and TRBJ1-3; D gene ambiguous. The ends were cut back, 4 bases at V and 0 bases at J, with 7 bases in the middle. The CDR3 is 13 residues long. Germline loops: CDR1 DFQATT, CDR2 SNEGSKA (reference sequence). The CDR3 protein is CSANGISGNTIYF. CDR3 nucleotide sequence: TGCAGTGCTAATGGGATCTCTGGAAACACCATATATTTT.

This clonotype was counted only a few times. This sequence joins TRBV20-1 and TRBJ1-2; 9 bases match TRBD1. The CDR3 runs to 16 residues. V shed 3 bases, J shed 1 base, and the junction held 9 bases outside the gene matches. Germline assignment: CDR1 DFQATT and CDR2 SNEGSKA (reference sequence). DNA of the CDR3: TGCAGTGCTAGGGGCGGGTGGACAGGGGATAACTATGGCTACACCTTC. This encodes CSARGGWTGDNYGYTF.

This clonotype was found a few times. The chain recombines TRBV6-1 with TRBJ1-2; 7 nucleotides line up with TRBD1. The J segment lost 3 bases and the V segment lost 4 bases, leaving 5 bases of the junction unmatched. Looked up from germline, CDR1 is MNHNS and CDR2 is SASEGT. The CDR3 consists of 14 residues. CDR3 region: CASSGQGGYYGYTF. Written as DNA, the CDR3 is TGTGCCAGCAGTGGACAGGGCGGTTACTATGGCTACACCTTC.

This clonotype was found a few times. The gene calls are TRBV7-9 and TRBJ1-2; D not resolved. V was pared by 4 bases and J by 3 bases, with 15 bases between. Per the germline V gene, CDR1 is SEHNR and CDR2 is FQNEAQ (reference sequence). This CDR3 is built from 15 residues. CDR3 residues: CASSSALREDYGYTF. CDR3 nucleotides: TGTGCCAGCAGCTCTGCCCTACGTGAGGACTATGGCTACACCTTC.

Comment on this clonotype: One end of the junction varies from germline; a read error may be responsible. The chain uses TRBV9 and TRBJ2-2, with D tentatively TRBD2 (6 bases). The CDR3 runs to 16 residues. Germline loops: CDR1 SGDLS, CDR2 YYNGEE. CDR3 sequence (DNA): TGTGCCAGCAGCCCCATGGTAGTACCGAACACCGGGGGGCTGTTTTTT. It encodes CASSPMVVPNTGGLFF.

The sample holds many counts of this clonotype. The chain uses TRBV29-1 and TRBJ2-5, with D unclear. The CDR3 length is 10 residues. Germline CDR1 SQVTM, CDR2 ANQGSEA. The V end lost 4 bases, the J end lost 3 bases, and 3 bases lay between the germline ends. The CDR3: CSVGEETQYF. The CDR3 coding sequence is TGCAGCGTTGGGGAAGAGACCCAGTACTTC.

Only a few counts were recorded for this clonotype. This chain connects TRBV27 to TRBJ2-1; D possibly corresponds to TRBD1 (6 bases). The V gene lost 6 bases and the J gene lost 3 bases, with 24 bases spanning the gap. The CDR3 covers 18 residues. Germline assignment: CDR1 MNHEY and CDR2 SMNVEV (reference sequence). The CDR3 sequence is CASSVSQGLTVFYNEQFF. CDR3 nucleotides: TGTGCCAGCAGCGTATCCCAGGGGTTAACTGTCTTCTACAATGAGCAGTTCTTC.

DNA for the CDR3: TGCAGTGCTAGAGTCGCTAGCGAGAGCTCCTACAATGAGCAGTTCTTC. Translation gives CSARVASESSYNEQFF. The chain recombines TRBV20-1 with TRBJ2-1; tentative D call: TRBD2 (6 bases). Germline V gene data show CDR1 as DFQATT and CDR2 as SNEGSKA (reference sequence). The CDR3 runs to 16 residues. The germline V and J ends were trimmed by 1 base and 0 bases, with 13 bases remaining between them.